This TCR beta chain stems from a study of blood T cell repertoires in COVID-19. Clones were sequenced by immunoSEQ multiplex PCR, and TCRdb holds only the in-frame ones, with some missing. The repertoire consists of over 200,000 clones, with around nine tenths occurring once and the leading ten covering approximately 9.5%. This CDR3 spans 13 amino acids. Trimming took off 5 bases at V and 1 base at J, with 9 bases between the two ends. Germline values: CDR1 MNHEY, CDR2 SVGAGI. Sequenced: PBMCs or T cells enriched from blood (not recorded which). This sequence was found in a man aged 35-49 years who had recovered from COVID-19. This chain uses TRBV6-5 with TRBJ2-7; D gene uncertain. The chain's CDR3 is CASSISSSYEQYF. The CDR3 region has the DNA TGTGCCAGCAGTATCTCCTCGTCCTACGAGCAGTACTTC.